This T cell receptor (beta chain) was captured in a study of beta chain features in type 1 diabetes. Whole-study results and caveats: The study found that naive, central memory and Treg TCRB repertoires appeared more similar in patients than in healthy donors. TCRB CDR3 length was moderately but significantly reduced in all four CD4+ subsets of Type 1 diabetes patients.

The CDR3 contains 14 residues. Germline assignment: CDR1 MNHNY and CDR2 SVGAGI (reference sequence). Trimming took 5 bases from V and 4 from J, leaving 12 bases between them. What was sequenced were expressed TCRB transcripts, since all of the isolated RNA had been reverse transcribed. The protocol was immunoSEQ multiplex PCR, while the TCRdb copy is restricted to in-frame clones and leaves out a portion. The sample holds under 300,000 clones, 25% to 30% seen once. For this clone: Its antigen is currently unknown.

The material sequenced was central memory CD4+ T cells from blood. The receptor comes from a man aged 25-40 years in good health. The rearrangement joins TRBV6-6 to TRBJ1-3; the D is unclear. CDR3 nucleotide sequence: TGTGCCAGCAGTGAGCAGGCGACAGGAAACACCATATATTTT. Its translation: CASSEQATGNTIYF.